This passage covers 9 T cell receptor beta chains from one sample sequenced in a study of pediatric ulcerative colitis. The table came from immunoSEQ multiplex PCR; TCRdb's copy has only in-frame clones and leaves some out. The profile shows roughly 54,000 clones, over 80% of them singletons. Source material: blood. The receptor source for this set is a boy younger than 18 who was a control in a study of pediatric ulcerative colitis.

The V and J genes are TRBV7-2 and TRBJ1-6; D not certain. This CDR3 has 17 residues. Germline values: CDR1 SGHTA, CDR2 FQGNSA. V lost 1 base and J lost 0, with 10 bases in between. CDR3 region: CASSLVGSLSYNSPLHF. In DNA, the CDR3 is TGTGCCAGCAGCTTAGTAGGGAGCCTCTCCTATAATTCACCCCTCCACTTT.

The chain combines TRBV18 with TRBJ1-1; possibly TRBD1 for D (5 bases). This CDR3 is built from 14 residues. Deletions cut 6 bases from V and 0 bases from J, with 11 bases between. The germline CDR1 and CDR2 sequences are KGHSH and LQKENI. The CDR3 sequence is CASSPGQMNTEAFF. CDR3 DNA sequence: TGTGCCAGCTCGCCTGGACAAATGAACACTGAAGCTTTCTTT.

This chain joins TRBV28 and TRBJ1-5; the D gene is possibly TRBD1 (5 bases). Trimming stripped 6 bases from V and 5 bases from J, with 20 bases between. CDR1 MDHEN and CDR2 SYDVKM come from the germline V gene. The CDR3 is 16 residues long. CDR3 coding DNA: TGTGCCAGCAGGAGCCGGCAGGGTGCATTGGATCAGCCCCAGCATTTT. Translating gives CASRSRQGALDQPQHF.

The DNA for the CDR3 is TGTGCCAGCAGCTACCAAACGGGACAAAATGGCTACACCTTC. Amino acids: CASSYQTGQNGYTF. The chain is built from TRBV5-6 and TRBJ1-2, with D maybe TRBD1 (6 bases). V dropped 3 bases and J dropped 6 bases, with 15 bases sitting between them. Per germline, CDR1 SGHDT and CDR2 YYEEEE. The CDR3 spans 14 residues. Filled out from reference TRBV5-6 and TRBJ1-2, the complete variable domain reads DAGVTQSPTHLIKTRGQQVTLRCSPKSGHDTVSWYQQALGQGPQFIFQYYEEEERQRGNFPDRFSGHQFPNYSSELNVNALLLGDSALYLCASSYQTGQNGYTFGSGTRLTVV.

The chain has TRBV6-1 and TRBJ1-1; D uncertain. The CDR3 covers 15 residues. CDR1 is MNHNS and CDR2 is SASEGT in the germline V gene. The V end lost 2 bases, the J end lost 1 base, and 11 bases lay between the germline ends. CDR3 in amino acids: CASSESPTPNTEAFF. The CDR3 bases are TGTGCCAGCAGTGAATCCCCTACACCGAACACTGAAGCTTTCTTT.

This chain joins TRBV14 and TRBJ2-7; D uncertain. Germline V gene sequence: CDR1 SGHDN, CDR2 FVKESK. V was trimmed by 1 base and J by 3 bases, leaving 13 bases between them. This CDR3 has 15 residues. CDR3 protein: CASSQVSNPYYEQYF. As DNA, the CDR3 is TGTGCCAGCAGCCAAGTTAGTAATCCCTACTACGAGCAGTACTTC.

This chain joins TRBV18 and TRBJ1-5, with a tentative D call TRBD1 (5 bases). The V and J ends lost 6 bases and 7 bases respectively, with 16 bases between them. Germline V gene sequence: CDR1 KGHSH, CDR2 LQKENI. There are 14 residues in the CDR3. The CDR3 bases are TGTGCCAGCTCCCCTGGGGCAGCGGACCAGCCCCAGCATTTT. Translated: CASSPGAADQPQHF.

This clone occurred once. The rearrangement joins TRBV9 to TRBJ2-1; 9 bases agree with TRBD2. CDR3 length: 15 residues. Germline V gene sequence: CDR1 SGDLS, CDR2 YYNGEE. The ends lost 3 bases at V and 8 bases at J; junction bases unmatched: 9. CDR3 residues: CASSAAGTSRHEQFF. The CDR3 nucleotides are TGTGCCAGCAGCGCCGCCGGGACTAGCCGCCATGAGCAGTTCTTC.

The genes are TRBV19 and TRBJ2-3; 9 nucleotides agree with TRBD2. Germline V gene data show CDR1 as LNHDA and CDR2 as SQIVND (reference sequence). The CDR3 is 15 amino acids. J gave up 2 bases and V 5 bases, and 5 bases lay outside the gene matches. This CDR3 reads CASSPRTSVTDTQYF. The CDR3 nucleotides are TGTGCCAGTAGTCCCCGGACTAGCGTCACAGATACGCAGTATTTT.